This T cell receptor (beta chain) was sequenced in a study of blood T cells in healthy people across ages (dated by TCRdb to about 2015). Study-wide context: In model experiments, template switching captured about one uniquely barcoded TCR beta cDNA molecule for every two T cells. Using deep sequencing normalized with unique cDNA molecular identifiers, the study measured how TCR beta repertoire diversity changes with age. Four age groups were formed from the donors: young (average approximately 15 years), middle-aged (approximately 39), aged (under 70) and long-lived (less than 85). To avoid experimental bias, donors of different ages were randomly spread across the sequencing lanes. Two additional independent replicas of 1 million unique cDNA reads from the same blood draw were analyzed for two donors (one aged 18 to 29 and one aged 80 or older). Study-wide findings and limitations: There was a strong correlation between observed TCR beta diversity and the percentage of naive T cells measured by flow cytometry. Estimates of total diversity from one million sequenced T cells were regarded as lower bounds and underestimates. Donor CMV infection status was unknown, potentially confounding age-related changes in expanded clonotypes. The long-lived group showed more naive CD4+ T cells, fewer expanded clones and increased TCR diversity than the aged group, suggesting age selection. Bulk unsorted PBMC profiling prevented conclusive comparison of naive and antigen-experienced compartments. Observed TCR beta diversity per million T cells fell roughly linearly with age, and a significant reduction was already apparent by age roughly 41.

V has 6 bases trimmed and J has 4 bases trimmed; junction bases matching no gene number 5. The CDR3 runs 13 amino acids, cysteine and phenylalanine included. Only the CDR3 region is kept as DNA, spanning 39 bases read in frame from base 1. Taken from the germline V gene (reference sequence), the CDR1 and CDR2 loops are LGHDT and YNNKEL. The approximately 41 donors, aged about 6 to 95 years, were systemically healthy Caucasian individuals from Russia. Each donor gave ten milliliters of peripheral blood, drawn into EDTA-treated Vacutainer tubes. Ficoll-Paque density-gradient centrifugation was used to isolate PBMCs, with at least 6.5 million per sample. Trizol reagent was used to extract total RNA from PBMCs, with at least 5 micrograms per sample. Naive CD45RAhigh/CD27high T cell percentages were measured by flow cytometry on a PBMC aliquot from every donor. This clonotype was observed a few times. The antigen it binds to is not known. The input lacks base qualities; no much larger clone sits a single base away.

Library preparation was by 5' RACE. The sequencer was an Illumina HiSeq 2500. The second PCR ran for roughly 7 to 12 cycles and used a J-beta primer mix along with a sample-barcoded 5' primer. Each TCR beta cDNA molecule received a unique molecular identifier from a template-switch 5' adaptor carrying 12 random nucleotides. At least 3 million CDR3-containing paired-end reads were obtained from each sample. The Mint cDNA synthesis kit, primed by a TRBC-specific oligonucleotide, was used to synthesize first-strand cDNA from all RNA. Following uracil-DNA glycosylase treatment, a first 18-cycle PCR with universal primers M1SS and BC2_uni_R was performed on all cDNA. In the authors' own workflow: Normalization of each sample was performed by random selection of 1 million high-quality reads, each carrying a distinct molecular identifier. Instead of being binned into consensus sequences, reads with shared molecular identifiers were discarded. MiTCR, set to a Q25 quality threshold and the strictest error-elimination algorithm, was used for CDR3 identification, clonotype clustering and error correction. Lower-bound total TCR beta diversity was estimated with a nonparametric unseen species model using Euler transformation. TCRdb ran its own pipeline on the public reads, namely fastp trimming at Q25 and MiXCR clone calling, and kept in-frame beta chains. Rows with a matching CDR3 protein are joined into one entry that keeps the most common DNA and genes. The V and J calls were not made by the authors but by TCRdb's processing. Here the sample has hundreds of thousands of distinct CDR3 sequences; about 34% occur a single time. The biggest ten clones account for 13% of the sample.

The TCR comes from a man younger than 35 in good health. Sequenced material: blood. The chain joins TRBV3-1 to TRBJ2-5; 7 nucleotides in the junction match TRBD1. The CDR3 protein: CASRQPGGETQYF. The nucleotide sequence reads as follows: TGTGCCAGCAGGCAACCAGGGGGAGAGACCCAGTACTTC.